The entry below gives a single TCR beta chain sequence along with its context. Its antigen remains unidentified. Distinct nucleotide sequences in the sample also encode this CDR3. The CDR3 consists of 13 residues. Germline V gene data show CDR1 as LNHDA and CDR2 as SQIVND (reference sequence). Trimming took 5 bases from V and 2 from J, leaving 9 bases between them. The record originates from a study of a mutant IDH1 vaccine in newly diagnosed glioma. Turning to the study itself: Of treated patients, approximately 60% were men and approximately 40% women, averaging roughly 37 years. Therapy received beforehand was radiotherapy, temozolomide, or both, with most patients given both. Study results and limitations: A vaccine-induced immune response developed in about 94% of the patients.

The time point was: baseline, week 1 (first vaccination visit). Specified treatment: pre-vaccination baseline after standard-of-care therapy. Here immunoSEQ multiplex PCR was the method, and the copy in TCRdb shows in-frame clones only, minus some. The sample gives about 38,000 clones, around four fifths of which show up once; less than 9.5% is in the top ten. The V call is TRBV19, the J call TRBJ2-5, with D possibly being TRBD1 (5 bases). The starting material was PBMCs, obtained from a glioma patient treated with radiotherapy, temozolomide or both. This clonotype was sampled from a middle-aged man with glioma. Some clones in this sample may be carry-over from other donors' samples. The CDR3 region is CASSFAGQETQYF. In nucleotides, the CDR3 is TGTGCCAGTAGTTTCGCAGGGCAAGAGACCCAGTACTTC.